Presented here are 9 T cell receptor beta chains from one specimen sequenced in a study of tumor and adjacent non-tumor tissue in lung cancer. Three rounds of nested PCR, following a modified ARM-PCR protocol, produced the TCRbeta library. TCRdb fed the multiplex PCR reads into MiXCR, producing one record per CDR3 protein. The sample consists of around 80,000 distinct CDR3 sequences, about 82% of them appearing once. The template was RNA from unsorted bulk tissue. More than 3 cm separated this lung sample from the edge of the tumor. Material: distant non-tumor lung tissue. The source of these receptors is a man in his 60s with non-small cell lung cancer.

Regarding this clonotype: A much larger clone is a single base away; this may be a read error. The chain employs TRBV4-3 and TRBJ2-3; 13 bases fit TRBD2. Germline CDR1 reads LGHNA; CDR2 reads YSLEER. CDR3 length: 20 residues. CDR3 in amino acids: CAGSQDPATSGRTSTDTQYF. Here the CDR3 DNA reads TGCGCCGGCAGCCAAGATCCGGCGACTAGCGGGAGGACTAGCACAGATACGCAGTATTTT.

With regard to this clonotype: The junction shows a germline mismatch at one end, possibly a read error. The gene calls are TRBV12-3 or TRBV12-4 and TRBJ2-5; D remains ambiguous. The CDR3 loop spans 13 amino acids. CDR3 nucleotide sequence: TGTGGCAGCAGTTTAAGCCCAGCGGAGACCCAGTACTTC. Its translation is CGSSLSPAETQYF.

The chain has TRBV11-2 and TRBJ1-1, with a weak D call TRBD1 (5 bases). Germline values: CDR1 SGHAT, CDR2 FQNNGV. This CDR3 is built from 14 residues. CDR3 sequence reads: CAISLVGRGSEAFF. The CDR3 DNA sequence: TGTGCTATCAGCTTAGTTGGGAGGGGCTCTGAAGCTTTCTTT.

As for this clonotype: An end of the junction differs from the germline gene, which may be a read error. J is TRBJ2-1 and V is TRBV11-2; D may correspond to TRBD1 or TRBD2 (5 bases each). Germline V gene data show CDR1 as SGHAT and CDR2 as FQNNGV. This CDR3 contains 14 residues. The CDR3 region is CASQKRQGENKQLF. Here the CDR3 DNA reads TGTGCCAGCCAGAAGCGGCAGGGCGAGAATAAGCAGTTATTC.

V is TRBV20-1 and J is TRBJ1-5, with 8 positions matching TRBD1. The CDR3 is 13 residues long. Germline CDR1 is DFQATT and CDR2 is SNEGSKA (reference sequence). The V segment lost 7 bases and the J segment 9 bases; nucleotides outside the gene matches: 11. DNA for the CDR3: TGCAGTGTCAAGACAGGGGCGGGTCTGCCCCAGCATTTT. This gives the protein CSVKTGAGLPQHF.

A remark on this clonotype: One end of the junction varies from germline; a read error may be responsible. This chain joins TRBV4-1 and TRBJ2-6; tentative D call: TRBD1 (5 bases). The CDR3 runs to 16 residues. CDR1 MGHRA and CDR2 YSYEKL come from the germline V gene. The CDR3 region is CASSQNTDSGANVLTF. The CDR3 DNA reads TGCGCCAGCAGCCAAAACACTGACTCTGGGGCCAACGTCCTTACTTTC.

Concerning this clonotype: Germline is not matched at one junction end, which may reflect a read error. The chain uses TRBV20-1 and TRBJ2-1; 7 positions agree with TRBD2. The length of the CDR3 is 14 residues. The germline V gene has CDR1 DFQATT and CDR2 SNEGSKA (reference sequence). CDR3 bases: TGTAGTGCCCCCGGACTAGTCTCCTACAATGAGCAGTTCTTC. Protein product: CSAPGLVSYNEQFF.

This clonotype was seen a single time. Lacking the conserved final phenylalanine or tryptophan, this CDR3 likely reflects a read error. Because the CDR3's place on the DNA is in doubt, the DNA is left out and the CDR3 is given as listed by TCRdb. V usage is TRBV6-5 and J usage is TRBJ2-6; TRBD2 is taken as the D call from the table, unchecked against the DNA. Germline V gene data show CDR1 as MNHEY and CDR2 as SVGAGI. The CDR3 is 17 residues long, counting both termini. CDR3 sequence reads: CASSLAGASYGANVMTS.

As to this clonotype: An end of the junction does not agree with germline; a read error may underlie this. DNA of the CDR3: TGTGCCAGCAGCCAAGAGGTACTATATGATGAGCAGTTCTTC. Translating it yields CASSQEVLYDEQFF. The gene calls are TRBV4-3 and TRBJ2-1, with D hard to call. Germline CDR1 reads LGHNA; CDR2 reads YSLEER. This CDR3 region has 14 residues.